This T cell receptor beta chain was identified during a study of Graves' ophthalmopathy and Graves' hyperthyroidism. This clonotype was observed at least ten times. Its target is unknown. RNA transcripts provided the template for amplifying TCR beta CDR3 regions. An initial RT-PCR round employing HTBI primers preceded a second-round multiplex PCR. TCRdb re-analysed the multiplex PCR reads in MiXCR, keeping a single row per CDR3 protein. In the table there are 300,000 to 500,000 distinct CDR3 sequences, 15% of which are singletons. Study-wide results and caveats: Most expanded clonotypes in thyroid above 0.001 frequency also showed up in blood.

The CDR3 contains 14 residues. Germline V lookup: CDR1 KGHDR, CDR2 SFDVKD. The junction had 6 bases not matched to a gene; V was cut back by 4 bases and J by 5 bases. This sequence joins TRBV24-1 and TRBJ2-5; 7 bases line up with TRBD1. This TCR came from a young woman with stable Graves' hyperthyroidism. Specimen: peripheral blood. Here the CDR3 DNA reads TGTGCCACCAGTGACGACAGGGTTTGGGAGACCCAGTACTTC. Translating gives CATSDDRVWETQYF.